This T cell receptor beta chain was documented in a study of beta chain features in type 1 diabetes. General study points: Among patients, naive, central memory and Treg TCRB repertoires appeared more similar than among healthy donors. Shortening that was moderate but significant affected the TCRB CDR3s of Type 1 diabetes patients in all four CD4+ subsets.

Reverse transcription of all isolated RNA meant that expressed TCRB transcripts were sequenced. Sequencing of naive, central memory and regulatory T cell samples gave an average of about 3.57 million reads. Profiled with immunoSEQ multiplex PCR; TCRdb holds only in-frame clones, not every one. The table includes 300,000 to 400,000 clones, around 9.7% detected once. The sample holds a few counts of this clone. The antigen remains undetermined. CDR1 SGHDT and CDR2 YYEEEE come from the germline V gene. The V gene lost 2 bases and the J gene lost 5 bases, with 7 bases spanning the gap. This CDR3 is built from 12 residues. Stem cell-like memory, regulatory, central memory and naive CD4+ cells were sorted via CD45RO/CCR7/CD25/CD127/CD95/CD27. All of the sorted populations showed purity greater than 98%.

Sample: central memory CD4+ T cells from blood. The chain links TRBV5-6 to TRBJ2-5; D not resolved. The sequence came from a man younger than 40 with type 1 diabetes. The CDR3 here is CASSFMGETQYF. For the CDR3, the DNA is TGTGCCAGCAGCTTTATGGGCGAGACCCAGTACTTC.